The 27 T cell receptor beta chains below come from one sample, sequenced in a study of early T cells in non-severe SARS-CoV-2 infection. Each CDR3 protein gets one entry after TCRdb re-called the 5' RACE reads with MiXCR. In the table there are tens of thousands of distinct CDR3 sequences, 3% to 5% of which are singletons. Material for sequencing was whole blood. The source is an adult who was a healthcare worker with PCR-confirmed SARS-CoV-2 infection or an uninfected control (not recorded which).

The gene calls are TRBV28 and TRBJ1-6; D is undetermined. CDR1 and CDR2 (germline): MDHEN, SYDVKM. V was pared by 6 bases and J by 7 bases, with 7 bases between. The CDR3 is 12 amino acids. CDR3 sequence (DNA): TGTGCCAGCAGACTGAACAATTCACCCCTCCACTTT. This translates into CASRLNNSPLHF.

Ten or more counts support this clonotype. V gene TRBV9 combines with J gene TRBJ1-2, with unresolved D. The CDR3 has 13 amino acids. The germline V gene has CDR1 SGDLS and CDR2 YYNGEE. The V end was cut by 3 bases, the J end by 5 bases, with 11 bases between. The chain's CDR3 is CASSEDGRYGYTF. CDR3 in DNA: TGTGCCAGCAGCGAGGACGGGAGATATGGCTACACCTTC. Supplemented by reference TRBV9 and TRBJ1-2, the full variable domain reads DSGVTQTPKHLITATGQRVTLRCSPRSGDLSVYWYQQSLDQGLQFLIQYYNGEERAKGNILERFSAQQFPDLHSELNLSSLELGDSALYFCASSEDGRYGYTFGSGTRLTVV.

This clonotype was recorded at least ten times. The J gene is TRBJ2-3, the V gene TRBV12-3 or TRBV12-4; TRBD1 is a possible D gene (5 bases). CDR3 length: 14 residues. Deletions cut 4 bases from V and 0 bases from J, with 8 bases between. DNA of the CDR3: TGTGCCAGCAGTTGGGGCAGTAGCACAGATACGCAGTATTTT. Translated, it gives CASSWGSSTDTQYF.

There are a few counts of this clonotype. The J gene is TRBJ2-7, the V gene TRBV7-2, with 8 positions matching TRBD2. Trimming at V came to 5 bases and at J to 2 bases, leaving 8 bases not matched to a gene. Germline lookup yields CDR1 SGHTA and CDR2 FQGNSA. The CDR3 length is 15 residues. CDR3 protein: CASSLWGLGTYEQYF. The CDR3 DNA follows: TGTGCCAGCAGCCTGTGGGGACTAGGGACCTACGAGCAGTACTTC.

In this sample, this clonotype turned up many times. The chain employs TRBV4-2 and TRBJ1-5; D unresolved. CDR3 length equals 14 residues. Trimming shortened V by 5 bases and J by 5 bases, and 13 bases separated the two germline ends. The germline V gene encodes CDR1 LGHNA and CDR2 YNFKEQ. The CDR3, as DNA: TGTGCCAGCAGCGCCAGTATGGGCCATCAGCCCCAGCATTTT. Amino acids: CASSASMGHQPQHF.

This clonotype was observed at least ten times. This rearrangement joins TRBV11-1 to TRBJ2-7, with 7 bases matching TRBD1. Per germline, CDR1 SGHAT and CDR2 FQDESV (reference sequence). V shed 3 bases and J 3 bases; nucleotides not matched to a gene: 8. The CDR3 loop spans 15 amino acids. The CDR3 here is CASSFPRQGHYEQYF. The CDR3 DNA is TGTGCCAGCAGCTTTCCACGACAGGGACACTACGAGCAGTACTTC.

This clonotype was seen many times. The chain recombines TRBV12-3 or TRBV12-4 with TRBJ2-7; 9 nucleotides align to TRBD2. This CDR3 spans 15 amino acids. The junction had 4 bases not matched to a gene; V was cut back by 0 bases and J by 4 bases. CDR3 nucleotide sequence: TGTGCCAGCAGTTTAGCTGGACTAGCGCAGTACGAGCAGTACTTC. Its translation is CASSLAGLAQYEQYF.

This clonotype was counted at least ten times. This chain connects TRBV5-1 to TRBJ2-7; D might be TRBD1 (5 bases). The germline CDR1 and CDR2 sequences are SGHRS and YFSETQ. The CDR3 length is 15 residues. The V end lost 3 bases, the J end lost 5 bases, and 18 bases lay between the germline ends. The CDR3 DNA reads TGCGCCAGCAGCTCACTACGTATAGGGGTAAACGAGCAGTACTTC. Translation: CASSSLRIGVNEQYF.

This clonotype was recorded at least ten times. The CDR3 reads CASGPDRAGELFF. CDR3 coding DNA: TGTGCCAGCGGACCCGACCGGGCCGGGGAGCTGTTTTTT. The chain employs TRBV7-2 and TRBJ2-2, with D unresolved. V gave up 8 bases and J gave up 6 bases, with 13 bases separating them. The CDR3 has 13 amino acids. The germline V gene has CDR1 SGHTA and CDR2 FQGNSA.

On this clonotype itself: Being one base from a much bigger clone, this may be a read error. The rearrangement joins TRBV7-8 to TRBJ1-6; D may be TRBD1 (5 bases). The ends were cut back, 5 bases at V and 11 bases at J, with 16 bases in the middle. Germline V gives CDR1 SGHVS, CDR2 FQNEAQ. CDR3 size: 14 residues. The CDR3 sequence: CASSETGVGAPLHF. CDR3 sequence (DNA): TGTGCCAGCAGCGAGACCGGCGTAGGGGCACCCCTCCACTTT.

This clonotype was recorded once. A single base separates this from a much larger clone, so it may be a read error. V is TRBV12-3 or TRBV12-4 and J is TRBJ1-3; D is unresolved. The CDR3 runs 17 residues. The V end was cut by 6 bases, the J end by 0 bases, with 18 bases between. This CDR3 is CASRGRWALSSGNTIYF. DNA of the CDR3: TGTGCCAGCAGGGGCCGCTGGGCCCTAAGCTCTGGAAACACCATATATTTT.

Many counts were recorded for this clonotype. CDR3 coding DNA: TGTGCCAGTGCGGGAGAGCCCTACAATGAGCAGTTCTTC. Translating gives CASAGEPYNEQFF. The V call is TRBV28, the J call TRBJ2-1, with 7 nucleotides matching TRBD2. CDR1 is MDHEN and CDR2 is SYDVKM in the germline V gene. There are 13 residues in the CDR3. V lost 9 bases, J lost 2 bases, and 4 bases stayed unmatched.

This clonotype was detected many times. The chain couples TRBV20-1 to TRBJ2-7; D uncertain. CDR3 length: 13 amino acids. Germline CDR1 DFQATT, CDR2 SNEGSKA (reference sequence). The V and J ends lost 5 bases and 5 bases respectively, with 16 bases between them. CDR3: CSAVMGGYHEQYF. The DNA for the CDR3 is TGCAGTGCTGTAATGGGTGGTTACCACGAGCAGTACTTC.

This clonotype was recorded at least ten times. V gene TRBV5-1 combines with J gene TRBJ2-1; D gene uncertain. The germline V and J ends were trimmed by 2 bases and 9 bases, with 9 bases remaining between them. The germline V gene encodes CDR1 SGHRS and CDR2 YFSETQ. The CDR3 is 12 residues long. DNA of the CDR3: TGCGCCAGCAGCTTATCGGGCCCTGAGCAGTTCTTC. Protein product: CASSLSGPEQFF.

This clonotype was counted many times. The V and J genes are TRBV6-2 or TRBV6-3 and TRBJ2-1; 16 nucleotides align to TRBD2. CDR1 is MNHEY and CDR2 is SVGEGT in the germline V gene. The CDR3 runs to 18 residues. V was pared by 3 bases and J by 9 bases, with 11 bases of the junction left unmatched. CDR3 nucleotide sequence: TGTGCCAGCAGTTATAACCTCGGGACTAGCGGGAGGGAGGGTGAGCAGTTCTTC. The encoded protein is CASSYNLGTSGREGEQFF.

Comments on this clonotype: Being one base from a much bigger clone, this may be a read error. This chain joins TRBV2 and TRBJ1-6; D is unclear. CDR1 is SNHLY, CDR2 FYNNEI, per germline. The CDR3 runs 11 residues. Written as DNA, the CDR3 is TGTACCAGCAGTGAAGCATCCACCCTCCACTTT. Its translation is CTSSEASTLHF.

This clonotype was recorded at least ten times. The V gene is TRBV18, the J gene TRBJ1-3, with D possibly being TRBD1 (5 bases). The germline gives CDR1 KGHSH, CDR2 LQKENI. The V end was cut by 0 bases, the J end by 0 bases, with 9 bases between. The CDR3 is 16 amino acids. The CDR3 spells CASSPPQGNSGNTIYF. Here the CDR3 DNA reads TGTGCCAGCTCACCACCGCAGGGTAACTCTGGAAACACCATATATTTT. Variable domain in full (rest from reference TRBV18 and TRBJ1-3): NAGVMQNPRHLVRRRGQEARLRCSPMKGHSHVYWYRQLPEEGLKFMVYLQKENIIDESGMPKERFSAEFPKEGPSILRIQQVVRGDSAAYFCASSPPQGNSGNTIYFGEGSWLTVV.

This clonotype is categorized as medium-sized. The chain couples TRBV12-3 or TRBV12-4 to TRBJ1-1; D gene unclear. This CDR3 comprises 15 residues. V was clipped by 1 base and J by 4 bases, with 13 bases between them. The CDR3 loop reads CASSLGLHPSTEAFF. The CDR3 region has the DNA TGTGCCAGCAGTTTAGGCCTCCACCCCAGCACTGAAGCTTTCTTT.

This clonotype was seen repeatedly, ten times or more. V is TRBV6-5 and J is TRBJ1-1, with a weak D call TRBD1 (6 bases). CDR3 length: 14 amino acids. Trimming shortened V by 5 bases and J by 5 bases, and 15 bases separated the two germline ends. Germline CDR1 MNHEY, CDR2 SVGAGI. The CDR3 region is CASSRPTGRTEAFF. CDR3 bases: TGTGCCAGCAGTCGACCGACAGGTCGGACTGAAGCTTTCTTT.

Ten or more counts support this clonotype. J is TRBJ2-1 and V is TRBV11-3; perhaps TRBD1 as D (5 bases). V was cut by 0 bases and J by 3 bases, with 9 bases left in between. The CDR3 spans 15 residues. Germline V CDR1 and CDR2: SGHNT, YENEEA. CDR3 sequence: CASSLDPGNYNEQFF. The CDR3 nucleotides read TGTGCCAGCAGCTTAGATCCAGGGAACTACAATGAGCAGTTCTTC.

The V call is TRBV4-1, the J call TRBJ2-5; D gene uncertain. V lost 5 bases and J lost 1, with 8 bases in between. The CDR3 has 13 amino acids. Germline assignment: CDR1 MGHRA and CDR2 YSYEKL. DNA of the CDR3: TGCGCCAGCAGCATGGCAGCCCAAGAGACCCAGTACTTC. Translation: CASSMAAQETQYF.

This clonotype was observed many times. The chain joins TRBV30 to TRBJ2-3; D may be TRBD2 (6 bases). This CDR3 region has 13 residues. Germline lookup yields CDR1 GTSNPN and CDR2 SVGIG (reference sequence). V was shortened by 2 bases and J by 6 bases, with 12 bases between the two germline ends. CDR3 DNA sequence: TGTGCCTGGAGTCAGCGGGCACGGGATACGCAGTATTTT. Amino acid sequence: CAWSQRARDTQYF.

The chain combines TRBV30 with TRBJ2-7, with 10 bases aligning to TRBD2. The CDR3 has 14 amino acids. CDR1 GTSNPN and CDR2 SVGIG come from the germline V gene (reference sequence). V gave up 2 bases and J gave up 2 bases; unmatched junction bases: 3. CDR3 in DNA: TGTGCCTGGAGTTACAGCGGGAGGGCCTACGAGCAGTACTTC. Translated: CAWSYSGRAYEQYF.

This clonotype was counted ten times or more. This chain connects TRBV7-3 to TRBJ2-2; D unclear. CDR1 is SGHTA and CDR2 is FQGTGA in the germline V gene. This CDR3 contains 15 residues. The V gene lost 5 bases and the J gene lost 4 bases, with 14 bases spanning the gap. CDR3 in DNA: TGTGCCAGCAGCGCAAATTCGGAGCGCACCGGGGAGCTGTTTTTT. Its protein product is CASSANSERTGELFF.

This clonotype was picked up many times. The chain joins TRBV29-1 to TRBJ1-5; a possible D gene is TRBD1 (5 bases). Germline CDR1 reads SQVTM; CDR2 reads ANQGSEA. Between the trimmed V and J ends, which lost 5 bases and 1 base, there was a span of 18 bases. The CDR3 is 16 amino acids. Here the CDR3 DNA reads TGCAGCGTTCGCTCCTCCAGGGTACCAAGCAATCAGCCCCAGCATTTT. It encodes CSVRSSRVPSNQPQHF.

The chain has TRBV12-3 or TRBV12-4 and TRBJ1-3, with a tentative D call TRBD1 (5 bases). V gave up 1 base and J gave up 5 bases, with 9 bases separating them. The length of the CDR3 is 14 residues. The CDR3 DNA follows: TGTGCCAGCAGTTTAGGGGACTCGAGAAACACCATATATTTT. Encoded protein: CASSLGDSRNTIYF.

This clonotype was detected ten times or more. The chain is built from TRBV20-1 and TRBJ2-1; 8 bases are a match to TRBD2. The CDR3 extends over 14 amino acids. Germline V gives CDR1 DFQATT, CDR2 SNEGSKA (reference sequence). V lost 5 bases and J lost 5; bases outside the gene matches: 8. CDR3 coding DNA: TGCAGTGCTTTAGGGACTAGATCGAACAATGAGCAGTTCTTC. Amino acids: CSALGTRSNNEQFF.